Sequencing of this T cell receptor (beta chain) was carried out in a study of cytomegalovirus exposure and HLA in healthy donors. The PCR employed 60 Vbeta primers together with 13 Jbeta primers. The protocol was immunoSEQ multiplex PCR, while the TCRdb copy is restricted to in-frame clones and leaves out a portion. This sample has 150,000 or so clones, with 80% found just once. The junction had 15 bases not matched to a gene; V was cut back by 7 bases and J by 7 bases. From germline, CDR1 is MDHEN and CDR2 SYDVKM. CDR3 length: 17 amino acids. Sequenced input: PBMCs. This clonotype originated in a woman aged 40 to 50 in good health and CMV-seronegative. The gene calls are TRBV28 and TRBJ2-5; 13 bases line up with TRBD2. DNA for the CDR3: TGTGCCAGCAACCTCCCGGGACTAGCGGGACCGAGAGGGACCCAGTACTTC. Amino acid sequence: CASNLPGLAGPRGTQYF.